This T cell receptor beta chain came from a study of shared clonotypes between healthy human individuals. Terminally differentiated effector memory CD45RA+ cells were excluded from the naive CD8 cells, which were CD45RO-negative and positively selected for CCR7. Genomic DNA of every subset was divided equally among multiple immunoSEQ plates. The method was immunoSEQ multiplex PCR; TCRdb's version includes in-frame clones alone and lacks a portion of them. The table has some 2,100,000 clones, more than 85% seen once; the top ten hold under 2%. Sequencing was carried out using naive CD8+ T cells from PBMCs. The TCR was taken from a man between 18 and 29 years old in good health. Some clones in this sample may be carry-over from other donors' samples.

The CDR3 loop is CASTTGGRGYTF. DNA for the CDR3: TGTGCCAGCACCACAGGGGGACGTGGCTACACCTTC. The chain is built from TRBV27 and TRBJ1-2; 8 bases map to TRBD1. The CDR3 has 12 amino acids. J was trimmed by 7 bases and V by 7 bases; bases with no gene match: 5. Germline assignment: CDR1 MNHEY and CDR2 SMNVEV (reference sequence).